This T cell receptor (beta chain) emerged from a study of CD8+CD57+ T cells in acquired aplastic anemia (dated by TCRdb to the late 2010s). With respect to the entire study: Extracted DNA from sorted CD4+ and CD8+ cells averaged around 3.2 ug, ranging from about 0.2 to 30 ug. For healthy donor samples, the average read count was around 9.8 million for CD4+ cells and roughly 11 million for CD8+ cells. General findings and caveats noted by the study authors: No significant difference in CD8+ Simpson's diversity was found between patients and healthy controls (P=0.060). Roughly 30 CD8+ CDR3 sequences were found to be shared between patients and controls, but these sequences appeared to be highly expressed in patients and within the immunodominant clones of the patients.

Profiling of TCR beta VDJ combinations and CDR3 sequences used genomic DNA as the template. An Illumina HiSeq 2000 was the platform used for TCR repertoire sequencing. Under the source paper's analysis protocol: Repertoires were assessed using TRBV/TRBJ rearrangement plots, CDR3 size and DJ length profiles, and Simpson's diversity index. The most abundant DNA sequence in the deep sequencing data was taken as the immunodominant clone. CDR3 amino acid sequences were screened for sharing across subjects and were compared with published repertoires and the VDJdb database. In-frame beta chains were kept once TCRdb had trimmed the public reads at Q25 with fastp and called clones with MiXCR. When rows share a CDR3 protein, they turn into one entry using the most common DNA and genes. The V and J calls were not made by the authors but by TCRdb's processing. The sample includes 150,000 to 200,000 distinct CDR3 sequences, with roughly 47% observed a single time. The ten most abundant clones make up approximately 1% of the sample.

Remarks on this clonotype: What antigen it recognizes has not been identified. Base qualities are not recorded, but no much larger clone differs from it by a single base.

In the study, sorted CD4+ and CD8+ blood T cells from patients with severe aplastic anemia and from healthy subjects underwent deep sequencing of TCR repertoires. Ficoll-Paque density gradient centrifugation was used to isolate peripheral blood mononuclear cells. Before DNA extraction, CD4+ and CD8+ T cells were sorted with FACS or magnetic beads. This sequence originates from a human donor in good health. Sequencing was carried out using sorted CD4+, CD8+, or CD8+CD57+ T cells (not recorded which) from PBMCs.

The CDR3 protein sequence reads: CATRGESSYTF. Here is the DNA: TGCGCCACCCGGGGGGAGTCTAGCTACACCTTC. The chain was built from TRBV4-1 and TRBJ1-2; perhaps TRBD1 is the D gene, with 5 bases matching. The germline V gene yields MGHRA for CDR1 and YSYEKL for CDR2. V loses 10 bases of germline sequence and J loses 9 bases, and the interval between the two ends is 15 bases. The CDR3 runs 11 amino acids, cysteine and phenylalanine included. Just the 33-base CDR3 DNA is kept, in frame starting at base 1.